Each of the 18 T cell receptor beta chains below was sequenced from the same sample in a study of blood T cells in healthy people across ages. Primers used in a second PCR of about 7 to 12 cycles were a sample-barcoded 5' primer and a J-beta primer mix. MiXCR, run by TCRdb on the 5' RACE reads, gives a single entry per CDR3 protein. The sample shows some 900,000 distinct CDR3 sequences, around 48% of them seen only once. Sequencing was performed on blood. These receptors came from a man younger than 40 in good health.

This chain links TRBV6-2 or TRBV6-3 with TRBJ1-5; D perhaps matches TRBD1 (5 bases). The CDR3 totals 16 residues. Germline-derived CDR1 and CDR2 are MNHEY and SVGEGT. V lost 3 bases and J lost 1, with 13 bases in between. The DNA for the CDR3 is TGTGCCAGCAGTTATGCGGGTGGGGCGAGCAATCAGCCCCAGCATTTT. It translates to CASSYAGGASNQPQHF.

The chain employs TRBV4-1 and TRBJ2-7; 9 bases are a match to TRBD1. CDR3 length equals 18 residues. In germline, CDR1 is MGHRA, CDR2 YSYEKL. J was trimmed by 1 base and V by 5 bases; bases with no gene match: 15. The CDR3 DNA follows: TGCGCCAGCAGCATAACCAGGACAGGGGAGCTTGCGTCCTACGAGCAGTACTTC. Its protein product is CASSITRTGELASYEQYF.

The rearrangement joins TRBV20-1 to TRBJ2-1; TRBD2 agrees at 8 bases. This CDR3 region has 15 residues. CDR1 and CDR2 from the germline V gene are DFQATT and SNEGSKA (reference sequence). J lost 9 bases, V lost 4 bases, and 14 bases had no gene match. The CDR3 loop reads CSAKRGGSLSGEQFF. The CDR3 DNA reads TGCAGTGCTAAACGGGGGGGTTCCCTCTCCGGTGAGCAGTTCTTC.

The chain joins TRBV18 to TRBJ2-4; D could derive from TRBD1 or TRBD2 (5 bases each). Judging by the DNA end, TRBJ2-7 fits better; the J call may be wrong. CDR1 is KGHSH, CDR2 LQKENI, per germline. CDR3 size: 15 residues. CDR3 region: CASSLSGQGYYEQYF. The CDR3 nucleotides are TGTGCCAGCTCACTATCGGGGCAGGGATACTACGAGCAGTACTTC.

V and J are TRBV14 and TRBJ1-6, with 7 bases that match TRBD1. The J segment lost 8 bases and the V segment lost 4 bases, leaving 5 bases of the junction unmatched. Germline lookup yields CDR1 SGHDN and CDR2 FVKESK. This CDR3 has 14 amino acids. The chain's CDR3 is CASSPYRGYSPLHF. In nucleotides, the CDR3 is TGTGCCAGCAGCCCGTACAGGGGCTATTCACCCCTCCACTTT. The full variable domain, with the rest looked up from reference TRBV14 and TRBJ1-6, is EAGVTQFPSHSVIEKGQTVTLRCDPISGHDNLYWYRRVMGKEIKFLLHFVKESKQDESGMPNNRFLAERTGGTYSTLKVQPAELEDSGVYFCASSPYRGYSPLHFGNGTRLTVT.

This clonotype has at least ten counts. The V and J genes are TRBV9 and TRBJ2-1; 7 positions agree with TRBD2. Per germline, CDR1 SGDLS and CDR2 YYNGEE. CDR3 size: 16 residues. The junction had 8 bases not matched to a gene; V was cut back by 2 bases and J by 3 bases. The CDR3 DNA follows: TGTGCCAGCAGCGTTTCGGCGGGGGTGGGCTACAATGAGCAGTTCTTC. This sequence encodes CASSVSAGVGYNEQFF.

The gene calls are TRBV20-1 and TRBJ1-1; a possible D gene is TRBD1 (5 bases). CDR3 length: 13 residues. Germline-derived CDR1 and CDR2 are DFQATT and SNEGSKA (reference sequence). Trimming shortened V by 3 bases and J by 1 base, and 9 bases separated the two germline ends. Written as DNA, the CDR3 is TGCAGTGCTAGTGGACACCAGAACACTGAAGCTTTCTTT. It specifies CSASGHQNTEAFF.

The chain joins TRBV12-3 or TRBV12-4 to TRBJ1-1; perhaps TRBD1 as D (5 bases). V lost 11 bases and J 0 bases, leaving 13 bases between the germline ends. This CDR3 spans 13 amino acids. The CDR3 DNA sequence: TGTGCCTCCGGGGACGGCGTGAACACTGAAGCTTTCTTT. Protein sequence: CASGDGVNTEAFF.

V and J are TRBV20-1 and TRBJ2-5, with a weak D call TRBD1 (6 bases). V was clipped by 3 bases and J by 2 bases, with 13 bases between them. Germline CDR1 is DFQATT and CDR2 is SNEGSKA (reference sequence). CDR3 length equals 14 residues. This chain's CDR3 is CSASIGQLQETQYF. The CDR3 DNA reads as TGCAGTGCTAGTATCGGACAGTTGCAAGAGACCCAGTACTTC.

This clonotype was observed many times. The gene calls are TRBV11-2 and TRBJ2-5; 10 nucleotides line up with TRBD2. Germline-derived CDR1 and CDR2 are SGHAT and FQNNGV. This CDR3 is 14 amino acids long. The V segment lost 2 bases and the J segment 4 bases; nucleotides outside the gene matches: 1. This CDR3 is CASSLLAGVETQYF. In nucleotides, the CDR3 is TGTGCCAGCAGCTTACTAGCGGGGGTAGAGACCCAGTACTTC.

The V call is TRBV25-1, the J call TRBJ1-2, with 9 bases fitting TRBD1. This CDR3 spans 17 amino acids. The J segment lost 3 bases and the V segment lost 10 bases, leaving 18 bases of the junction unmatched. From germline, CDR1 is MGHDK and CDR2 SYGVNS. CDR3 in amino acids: CAIINKMGTGWDYGYTF. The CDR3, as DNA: TGTGCCATCATAAATAAGATGGGGACAGGGTGGGACTATGGCTACACCTTC.

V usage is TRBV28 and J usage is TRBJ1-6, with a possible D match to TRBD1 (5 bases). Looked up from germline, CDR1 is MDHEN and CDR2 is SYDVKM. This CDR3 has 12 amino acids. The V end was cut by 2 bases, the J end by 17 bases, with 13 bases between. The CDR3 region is CASSLLGGTFHF. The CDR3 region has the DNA TGTGCCAGCAGTTTACTTGGGGGAACCTTCCACTTT.

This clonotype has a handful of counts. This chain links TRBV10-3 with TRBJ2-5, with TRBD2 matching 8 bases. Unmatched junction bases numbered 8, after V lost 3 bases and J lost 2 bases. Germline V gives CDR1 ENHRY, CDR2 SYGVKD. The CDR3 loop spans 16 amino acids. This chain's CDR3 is CAISDPELAVQETQYF. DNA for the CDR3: TGTGCCATCAGTGACCCCGAACTAGCGGTACAAGAGACCCAGTACTTC.

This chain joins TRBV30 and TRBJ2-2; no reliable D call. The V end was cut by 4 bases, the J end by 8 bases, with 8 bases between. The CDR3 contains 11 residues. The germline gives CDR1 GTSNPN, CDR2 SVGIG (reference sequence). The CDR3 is CAWTPGGELFF. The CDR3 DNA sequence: TGTGCCTGGACCCCTGGGGGGGAGCTGTTTTTT.

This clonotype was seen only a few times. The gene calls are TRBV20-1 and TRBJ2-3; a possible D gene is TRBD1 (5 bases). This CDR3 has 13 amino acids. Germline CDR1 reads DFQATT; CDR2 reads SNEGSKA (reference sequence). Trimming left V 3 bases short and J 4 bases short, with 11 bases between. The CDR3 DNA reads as TGCAGTGCTAGGAAGCAGGGTGCAGATACGCAGTATTTT. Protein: CSARKQGADTQYF.

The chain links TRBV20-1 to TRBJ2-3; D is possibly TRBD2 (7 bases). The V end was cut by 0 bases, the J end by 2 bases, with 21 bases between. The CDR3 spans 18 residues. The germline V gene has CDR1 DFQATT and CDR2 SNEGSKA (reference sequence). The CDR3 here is CSARDAGGGGSHTDTQYF. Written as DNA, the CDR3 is TGCAGTGCTAGAGACGCCGGCGGGGGCGGGAGCCACACAGATACGCAGTATTTT.

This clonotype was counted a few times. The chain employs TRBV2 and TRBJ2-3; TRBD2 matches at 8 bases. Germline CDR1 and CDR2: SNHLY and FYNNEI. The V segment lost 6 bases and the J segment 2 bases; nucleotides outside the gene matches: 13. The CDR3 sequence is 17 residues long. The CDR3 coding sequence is TGTGCCAGCAGGGCTCGGGAGCGGGGGATGTCCACAGATACGCAGTATTTT. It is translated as CASRARERGMSTDTQYF.

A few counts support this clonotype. The CDR3 DNA follows: TGCAGTCCGGGACAGGGTCGCGAGCAGTACTTC. Translation: CSPGQGREQYF. J is TRBJ2-5 and V is TRBV20-1; 9 nucleotides line up with TRBD1. The closer fit of TRBJ2-7 to the DNA end suggests the J call may be wrong. The CDR3 runs 11 residues. Germline-derived CDR1 and CDR2 are DFQATT and SNEGSKA (reference sequence).